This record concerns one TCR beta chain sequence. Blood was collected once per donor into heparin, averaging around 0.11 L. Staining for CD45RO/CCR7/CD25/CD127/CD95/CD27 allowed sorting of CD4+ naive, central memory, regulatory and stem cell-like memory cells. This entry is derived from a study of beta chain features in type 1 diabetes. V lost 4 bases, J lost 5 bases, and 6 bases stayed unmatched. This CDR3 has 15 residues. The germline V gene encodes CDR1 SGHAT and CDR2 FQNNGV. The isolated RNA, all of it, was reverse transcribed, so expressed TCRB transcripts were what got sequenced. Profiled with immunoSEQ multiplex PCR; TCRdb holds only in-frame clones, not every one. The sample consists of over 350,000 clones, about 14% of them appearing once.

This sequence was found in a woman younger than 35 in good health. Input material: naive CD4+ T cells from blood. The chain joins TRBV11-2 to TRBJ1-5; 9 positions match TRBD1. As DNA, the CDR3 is TGTGCCAGCAGCTGGGGACAGGGTGTAGATCAGCCCCAGCATTTT. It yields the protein CASSWGQGVDQPQHF.